This T cell receptor (beta chain) was captured in a study of T cell changes during pregnancy in multiple sclerosis. Method: immunoSEQ multiplex PCR; TCRdb's copy keeps in-frame clones and lacks some. The sample lists some 30,000 clones, roughly 91% occurring once. The CDR3 length is 14 residues. V was clipped by 0 bases and J by 1 base, with 4 bases between them. CDR1 is SGHNT and CDR2 is YYREEE in the germline V gene (reference sequence). The gene calls are TRBV5-4 and TRBJ2-2; no clear D gene. This sample comprised CD8+ T cells from peripheral blood mononuclear cells, obtained before pregnancy. The sequence was obtained from a female donor with multiple sclerosis, enrolled in a pregnancy study. The CDR3 region is CASSLAGNTGELFF. In DNA, the CDR3 is TGTGCCAGCAGCTTGGCGGGGAACACCGGGGAGCTGTTTTTT.